The rows below give T cell receptor beta chains drawn from one sample of a study of early T cells in non-severe SARS-CoV-2 infection. One entry per CDR3 protein, called by TCRdb with MiXCR from the 5' RACE reads. The sample yields approximately 66,000 distinct CDR3 sequences, around 12% seen once. The sequencing used whole blood, collected at baseline. The origin of the receptors is an adult who was a healthcare worker with PCR-confirmed SARS-CoV-2 infection or an uninfected control (not recorded which). The donor label of this sample is uncertain. The conserved cysteine and the conserved F or W are not part of the CDR3 here.

v_call,cdr3_aa
TRBV6-2/TRBV6-3,ASSLWTGNNQPQH
TRBV2,ASSENTGASYNEQF
TRBV19,ASSIGQRGNQPQH
TRBV10-3,AISQTGGVQPQH
TRBV19,ASSTRGRLGQF
TRBV7-9,ASSHITGTGGETQY
TRBV11-2,ASSLGTRHDTQY
TRBV7-9,ASSSLMGRETQY
TRBV21-1,ASSKRGFGEKLF
TRBV27,ASSQLYRGAGNTIY
TRBV6-1,ASSGRDNEQF
TRBV27,ASSLDIRYGYT
TRBV6-1,ASMRGPSQPQH
TRBV3-1,ASSDRGETDTQY
TRBV19,ASSGSPTSDEQF
TRBV12-3/TRBV12-4,ASSPKTGLGNSPLH
TRBV29-1,SVTGQKNLQETQY
TRBV18,ASSPQGRGRDEKLF
TRBV5-6,ASSLGLANTGELF
TRBV18,ASSPTTGQISTGELF
TRBV3-1,ASSQVVETQY
TRBV20-1,SASRQGLTDTQY
TRBV20-1,SARDAVNTEAF
TRBV20-1,SASHRGNYGYT
TRBV6-5,ASSYRDSTEAF
TRBV7-2,ASSLATGLSGNTIY
TRBV5-1,ASSLLTGNYGYT
TRBV27,ATLFIGEQF
TRBV7-9,ASSLGTGVEPEAF
TRBV7-9,ASSDPGQGIPNTGELF
TRBV20-1,SAEPPDRGSDYGYT
TRBV20-1,SARDGSTTSGNTIY
TRBV18,ASSPQATRLAGAQETQY
TRBV7-2,ASSLALSQEAF
TRBV20-1,SARDRQHQAGELF
TRBV6-1,ASSEQSSGNTIY
TRBV29-1,SVSTRSEAF
TRBV12-3/TRBV12-4,ASSFEGATDTQY
TRBV18,ASSPPLQGPDKLF
TRBV28,ASNTQQGPNSPLH
TRBV12-3/TRBV12-4,ASSLAAGPQH
TRBV20-1,SARDWQGRHGYT
TRBV14,ASSHGAAGVQY
TRBV10-2,ASSSREVTGELF
TRBV18,ASSPDRVGTEAF
TRBV7-6,ASSLIRGPYEKLF
TRBV5-8,ASSSARDTDTQY
TRBV6-2/TRBV6-3,ASSNGPGEAGYT
TRBV27,ASSEGGSPLH
TRBV7-2,ASSLAGDPAYNEQF
TRBV27,ASSLSIGGTDYGYT
TRBV19,ASSKQVSNQPQH
TRBV12-2,ASRRVTGVDSDGYT
TRBV19,ASQNINTGELF
TRBV30,AWKASASYNEQF
TRBV11-2,ASSQLRRGTDTQY
TRBV5-4,ASSLEGDRAYNEQF
TRBV18,ASSPGLAGETQY
TRBV7-9,ASSFSRGSSTEAF